The 16 T cell receptor beta chains given below trace back to one sample, sequenced in a study of T cell repertoires and HLA-DP antigens. The assay was immunoSEQ multiplex PCR, and TCRdb's table has in-frame clones only and misses some. The table has approximately 73,000 clones, about four fifths seen once. Antigens of these TCRs are unknown. Material for sequencing was CD4+ T cells from PBMCs. Every receptor here comes from a man aged 60 to 69 in good health and CMV-seronegative.

This clone was observed a handful of times. V and J are TRBV30 and TRBJ2-2, with D maybe TRBD2 (6 bases). The CDR3 consists of 17 residues. Germline V gene lookup returns CDR1 GTSNPN and CDR2 SVGIG (reference sequence). V was shortened by 1 base and J by 3 bases, with 18 bases between the two germline ends. The CDR3 loop reads CAWSASGRIADTGELFF. CDR3 bases: TGTGCCTGGAGTGCGAGTGGAAGGATAGCGGACACCGGGGAGCTGTTTTTT.

This rearrangement joins TRBV7-2 to TRBJ2-1, with 8 bases fitting TRBD2. This CDR3 has 15 amino acids. Trimming at V came to 5 bases and at J to 4 bases, leaving 7 bases not matched to a gene. Germline lookup yields CDR1 SGHTA and CDR2 FQGNSA. DNA for the CDR3: TGTGCCAGCAGCCCACATAGCGGGGTATACAATGAGCAGTTCTTC. Its protein product is CASSPHSGVYNEQFF.

This chain joins TRBV2 and TRBJ1-1; TRBD1 aligns across 9 bases. The trim removed 5 bases at V and 11 bases at J, leaving 15 bases unmatched. The V gene's germline CDR1 is SNHLY and CDR2 FYNNEI. The CDR3 length is 15 residues. Written as DNA, the CDR3 is TGTGCCAGCAGTCAGGGGGGGACAGGGTCCTTTAGGGCTTTCTTT. It codes for CASSQGGTGSFRAFF. Full variable domain (missing parts from reference TRBV2 and TRBJ1-1): EPEVTQTPSHQVTQMGQEVILRCVPISNHLYFYWYRQILGQKVEFLVSFYNNEISEKSEIFDDQFSVERPDGSNFTLKIRSTKLEDSAMYFCASSQGGTGSFRAFFGQGTRLTVV.

The chain uses TRBV4-3 and TRBJ1-6, with D hard to call. The germline CDR1 and CDR2 sequences are LGHNA and YSLEER. The CDR3 is made up of 12 amino acids. V was pared by 4 bases and J by 13 bases, with 11 bases between. CDR3 sequence (DNA): TGCGCCAGCAGCCGAGACTCGGGGCCCCTCCACTTT. It translates to CASSRDSGPLHF.

This clone was found a few times. The V and J genes are TRBV29-1 and TRBJ1-1; no firm D call. This CDR3 spans 11 amino acids. Trimming removed 5 bases at V and 2 bases at J, with 6 bases between. The germline V gene has CDR1 SQVTM and CDR2 ANQGSEA. The CDR3 spells CSVRVNTEAFF. The CDR3 DNA sequence: TGCAGCGTTCGGGTAAACACTGAAGCTTTCTTT.

The rearrangement uses TRBV6-5 and TRBJ1-6, with D perhaps matching TRBD1 (6 bases). Germline lookup yields CDR1 MNHEY and CDR2 SVGAGI. V dropped 2 bases and J dropped 8 bases, with 10 bases sitting between them. The CDR3 has 14 amino acids. The CDR3 reads CASSYRQGHSPLHF. DNA for the CDR3: TGTGCCAGCAGTTACAGGCAGGGGCATTCACCCCTCCACTTT.

This rearrangement joins TRBV10-3 to TRBJ1-4; 10 bases agree with TRBD1. CDR3 size: 17 residues. The germline gives CDR1 ENHRY, CDR2 SYGVKD. Trimming at V came to 6 bases and at J to 3 bases, leaving 10 bases not matched to a gene. In nucleotides, the CDR3 is TGTGCCATCAGGACTGGGACAGGGGAGTCGGCTAATGAAAAACTGTTTTTT. Amino acids: CAIRTGTGESANEKLFF.

This chain connects TRBV6-5 to TRBJ2-7; 7 bases align to TRBD1. The CDR3 runs 15 residues. V lost 5 bases to trimming and J lost 5 bases; unmatched junction nucleotides: 12. In germline, CDR1 is MNHEY, CDR2 SVGAGI. The CDR3 here is CASSHTLTGSHEQYF. DNA of the CDR3: TGTGCCAGCAGTCATACCCTGACAGGGTCCCACGAGCAGTACTTC.

In DNA form, the CDR3 reads TGTGCCAGCAGCGTAGAAGGCGGGGGAGGTACGCAGTATTTT. Its translation: CASSVEGGGGTQYF. This rearrangement joins TRBV9 to TRBJ2-3; TRBD2 agrees at 7 bases. There are 14 residues in the CDR3. Trimming cost V 0 bases and J 8 bases; bases outside gene matches: 6. CDR1 and CDR2 from the germline V gene are SGDLS and YYNGEE.

V gene TRBV19 combines with J gene TRBJ1-4, with 8 positions matching TRBD1. Germline V gene sequence: CDR1 LNHDA, CDR2 SQIVND (reference sequence). V dropped 3 bases and J dropped 0; count of bases not matched to a gene: 12. The CDR3 has 19 residues. The CDR3: CASSIRTGTLGTTNEKLFF. The CDR3 region has the DNA TGTGCCAGTAGTATTCGGACAGGGACGCTAGGAACAACTAATGAAAAACTGTTTTTT.

The chain uses TRBV2 and TRBJ1-4; 10 nucleotides agree with TRBD1. Trimming removed 8 bases from V and 6 bases from J; junction bases left unmatched: 3. The germline CDR1 and CDR2 sequences are SNHLY and FYNNEI. The CDR3 spans 13 residues. CDR3 in amino acids: CASRQGADEKLFF. CDR3 bases: TGTGCCAGCCGACAGGGGGCGGATGAAAAACTGTTTTTT.

J is TRBJ1-1 and V is TRBV7-9; D is perhaps TRBD1 (6 bases). This CDR3 contains 14 residues. Germline V gives CDR1 SEHNR, CDR2 FQNEAQ (reference sequence). V was shortened by 4 bases and J by 0 bases, with 9 bases between the two germline ends. CDR3 region: CASSWEGVNTEAFF. The CDR3 nucleotides are TGTGCCAGCAGCTGGGAGGGGGTGAACACTGAAGCTTTCTTT.

CDR3 protein: CASSKRDKTYNSPLHF. CDR3 nucleotide sequence: TGTGCCAGCAGCAAACGGGACAAGACCTATAATTCACCCCTCCACTTT. The chain carries TRBV11-2 and TRBJ1-6, with D perhaps TRBD1 (6 bases). Trimming took off 5 bases at V and 2 bases at J, with 13 bases between the two ends. CDR1 is SGHAT, CDR2 FQNNGV, per germline. There are 16 residues in the CDR3.

The J gene is TRBJ2-7, the V gene TRBV10-1; 10 nucleotides match TRBD2. Looked up from germline, CDR1 is WNHNN and CDR2 is SYGVQD (reference sequence). The CDR3 contains 16 residues. V gave up 0 bases and J gave up 1 base; unmatched junction bases: 3. This CDR3 reads CASSESGTSVSYEQYV. As DNA, the CDR3 is TGCGCCAGCAGTGAGTCCGGGACTAGCGTATCCTACGAGCAGTACGTC.

V usage is TRBV5-8 and J usage is TRBJ1-5; D unclear. The length of the CDR3 is 14 residues. CDR1 and CDR2 (germline): SGHTS, YDEGEE. Trimming cost V 0 bases and J 7 bases, with 11 bases left between them. The CDR3 loop is CASSLGLPGQPQHF. In DNA, the CDR3 is TGTGCCAGCAGCTTGGGACTCCCGGGGCAGCCCCAGCATTTT.

The chain links TRBV7-3 to TRBJ2-6, with TRBD2 matching over 12 bases. The germline CDR1 and CDR2 sequences are SGHTA and FQGTGA. V lost 1 base and J lost 2; bases outside the gene matches: 6. The CDR3 is 19 residues long. The CDR3 reads CASSLMALAGGTGANVLTF. The CDR3 coding sequence is TGTGCCAGCAGCTTAATGGCACTAGCGGGAGGCACTGGGGCCAACGTCCTGACTTTC.